Listed below are T cell receptor beta chains from one sample, sequenced in a study of immune characterization of retroperitoneal liposarcoma. TCRdb re-called the PCR reads through MiXCR, storing one row per CDR3 protein. This sample has 10,000 to 12,000 distinct CDR3 sequences, with less than 30% found just once. Sequenced material: tumor tissue. These receptors were collected from a male donor with retroperitoneal liposarcoma. Both conserved end residues are part of each CDR3. A D gene is named only where the DNA matches it firmly. Rows give clone size only sometimes, using once, few, many, or a class for an expanded clone.

clone_size j_call d_call v_call cdr3_nt cdr3_aa
many TRBJ2-7 NA TRBV11-3 TGTGCCAGCAGCTTAGAGGGTTCCTACGAGCAGTACTTC CASSLEGSYEQYF
few TRBJ2-5 NA TRBV6-1 TGTGCCAGTCCAAAAGGGCGCTGGAGAGAGACCCAGTACTTC CASPKGRWRETQYF
many TRBJ2-6 NA TRBV6-1 TGTGCCAGCAGTGACCTCCCTGGGGCCAACGTCCTGACTTTC CASSDLPGANVLTF
NA TRBJ2-7 NA TRBV7-3 TGTGCCAGCAGCGACCGTAATAGTGGGGGGGCAAATGAGCAGTACTTC CASSDRNSGGANEQYF
medium-sized TRBJ1-6 NA TRBV6-1 TGTGCCAGCAACTCCGGGCCCTATAATTCACCCCTCCACTTT CASNSGPYNSPLHF
few TRBJ1-6 NA TRBV11-2 TGTGCCAGCAGGGAGAGCCGACTCCATTCACCCCTCCACTTT CASRESRLHSPLHF
NA TRBJ2-1 TRBD2 TRBV7-2 TGTGCCAGCAGCTTAGACGGCGGGAGTCTCAAGTACGAGCAGTTCTTC CASSLDGGSLKYEQFF
NA TRBJ2-2 NA TRBV6-1 TGTGCCAGCATAAATACCGGGGAGCTGTTTTTT CASINTGELFF
medium-sized TRBJ2-5 TRBD1 TRBV6-1 TGTGCCAGCAGAAGGACAGGGATTGTGGAGACCCAGTACTTC CASRRTGIVETQYF
NA TRBJ1-2 NA TRBV12-3/TRBV12-4 TGTGCCACCACCCAGGGGTTTAACTATGGCTACACCTTC CATTQGFNYGYTF
many TRBJ2-1 TRBD2 TRBV7-2 TGTGCCAGCAGCAAGAGTCGGGCGGGAGGGGAAGTCGAGCAGTTCTTC CASSKSRAGGEVEQFF
medium-sized TRBJ2-3 NA TRBV6-1 TGTGCCAGCCGGCGGGATACGCAGTATTTT CASRRDTQYF
many TRBJ2-7 NA TRBV11-2 TGTGCCAGCAGACCCACTGGACAGCCGGCCTACGAGCAGTACTTC CASRPTGQPAYEQYF
medium-sized TRBJ2-1 NA TRBV28 TGTGCCAGCTCAAAAAGGAGTAGGATAGAGCAGTTCTTC CASSKRSRIEQFF
NA TRBJ1-4 NA TRBV10-3 TGTGCCATCAGTGAGAGGGGCACTAATGAAAAACTGTTTTTT CAISERGTNEKLFF
NA TRBJ2-3 TRBD2 TRBV7-2 TGTGCCAGCAGGCCCGGGACTAGCGGGGTTTCGGAGACCCAGTATTTT CASRPGTSGVSETQYF
NA TRBJ1-1 TRBD1 TRBV6-6 TGTGCCAGCAGGGTCCCGGGACAGGGTTCGGACACCGAAGCTTTCTTT CASRVPGQGSDTEAFF
medium-sized TRBJ2-1 NA TRBV7-8 TGTGCCAGCACCCTACCCCCACAGGGGGGGGCCTTTACTGAAGAGACCCAGTTCTTC CASTLPPQGGAFTEETQFF
NA TRBJ2-3 TRBD1 TRBV27 TGTGCCAGCAGTTTATCTTCACCGGGACAGTCGAGGGAGCAGTATTTT CASSLSSPGQSREQYF
many TRBJ1-3 NA TRBV6-1 TGTGCCAGCAGTGAGGCGGGGAGACCTGGAAACACCATATATTTT CASSEAGRPGNTIYF
few TRBJ2-1 NA TRBV6-6 TGTGCCAGCAGTTACTGGCGGCTCTACGAGCAGTTCTTC CASSYWRLYEQFF
few TRBJ2-1 NA TRBV6-6 TGTGCCAGCAGTTACCTGTGGAGCTCCTACGAGCAGTTCTTC CASSYLWSSYEQFF
NA TRBJ2-3 NA TRBV6-8 TGTGCCAGCACACCGAGGCAGACAGATACGCAGTATTTT CASTPRQTDTQYF
medium-sized TRBJ2-1 TRBD1 TRBV12-5 TGTGCTAGTGGTTTGGTACCGGGACAGCTGGCTAAGGGCGCCTACGAGCAGTTCTTC CASGLVPGQLAKGAYEQFF
many TRBJ1-1 NA TRBV12-3/TRBV12-4 TGTGCCAGCAGGGGACGGGAGAACACTGAAGCTTTCTTT CASRGRENTEAFF
many TRBJ2-1 TRBD2 TRBV6-6 TGTGCCAGCAGTTACCCGAGGGAGGGCCATTCCTACAATGAGCAGTTCTTC CASSYPREGHSYNEQFF
medium-sized TRBJ2-1 NA TRBV7-2 TGTGCCAGCAGCCCCCGCGGGAAGGGCGCCGACGAGCAGTTCTTC CASSPRGKGADEQFF
few TRBJ1-5 NA TRBV6-1 TGTGCCAGCAGTGAATTAGGAAGGGACAATCAGCCCCAGCATTTT CASSELGRDNQPQHF
NA TRBJ1-1 NA TRBV6-1 TGTGCCAGCAGCCAAAGAGAGGGCGTACCTGAAGCTTTCTTT CASSQREGVPEAFF
few TRBJ1-6 NA TRBV6-1 TGTGCCAGCAGTAGGCCCGGGCAGGGAAATTCACCCCTCCACTTT CASSRPGQGNSPLHF
NA TRBJ2-1 TRBD1 TRBV6-1 TGTGCCAGCAGTGAAGCAAACCGGGACAGGGGGTTCTTC CASSEANRDRGFF
few TRBJ2-4 NA TRBV6-6 TGTGCCAGCAGTTACTCGGGCATTCAGTACTTC CASSYSGIQYF
few TRBJ2-1 TRBD2 TRBV6-6 TGTGCCAGCAGTTACTCGACTAGCGGGAGCGCTAATGAGCAGTTCTTC CASSYSTSGSANEQFF
few TRBJ2-1 TRBD2 TRBV11-1 TGTGCCAGCAGCTTAAATGGGCTAGCGGGAGCCCAGTTCTTC CASSLNGLAGAQFF
NA TRBJ2-1 TRBD2 TRBV6-6 TGTGCCAGCAGTTACGGTGCTAGCGGGAGGTCCTACGAGCAGTTCTTC CASSYGASGRSYEQFF
many TRBJ2-3 NA TRBV11-3 TGTGCCAGCAGCCTATTAGGCGGGGTGAACACAGATACGCAGTATTTT CASSLLGGVNTDTQYF
NA TRBJ2-3 NA TRBV4-1 TGTGCCGGAGGTGGTACTAGCACAGATACGCAGTATTTT CAGGGTSTDTQYF
once TRBJ2-7 TRBD1 TRBV25-1 TGTGCCAGCAGTGACGGTGGGGACAGACAGAGCTCCTACGAGCAGTACTTC CASSDGGDRQSSYEQYF
few TRBJ1-2 NA TRBV6-6 TGTGCCAGCAGTTACGGCTTCGGGGCTAAGGATGGCTACACCTTC CASSYGFGAKDGYTF
medium-sized TRBJ2-7 NA TRBV7-2 TGTGCCAGCAGCTTATTGAACGAGCAGTACTTC CASSLLNEQYF
NA TRBJ2-1 NA TRBV12-3/TRBV12-4 TGTGCCAGCACCGTCTCTCGCTCCTACAATGAGCAGTTCTTC CASTVSRSYNEQFF
few TRBJ2-1 NA TRBV7-3 TGTGCCAGCAGCTTCGGGGGAAACAATGAGCAGTTCTTC CASSFGGNNEQFF
NA TRBJ1-6 NA TRBV6-1 TGTGCCAGCAGCCGGGACCGCTTATACGAGCAGTACTTT CASSRDRLYEQYF
few TRBJ2-7 TRBD1 TRBV12-3/TRBV12-4 TGTGCCAGCAGTTTAGTGGGACAGGGCTCCGAGCAGTACTTC CASSLVGQGSEQYF
many TRBJ2-7 NA TRBV6-1 TGTGCCAGCACCCCCACTAGCCGGAGCTCCTACGAGCAGTACTTC CASTPTSRSSYEQYF
NA TRBJ2-7 TRBD2 TRBV6-5 TGTGCCAGCAGTTACGGGCCTAGCGGGAGCTACGAGCAGTACTTC CASSYGPSGSYEQYF
NA TRBJ1-1 NA TRBV11-2 TGTGCCAGCAGCTCACAGGGGAACACTGAAGCTTTCTTT CASSSQGNTEAFF
many TRBJ1-1 NA TRBV7-9 TGTGCCAGCAGCCCTAGTAGGGCAGGGGCTAGAGGAGCTTTCTTT CASSPSRAGARGAFF
few TRBJ1-1 NA TRBV12-3/TRBV12-4 TGTGCCAGCAGTTTGGCGGGGAACACTGAAGCTTTCTTT CASSLAGNTEAFF
NA TRBJ2-7 NA TRBV7-2 TGTGCCAGCAGCTCCAGAACATTCGTCTACGAGCAGTACTTC CASSSRTFVYEQYF
few TRBJ1-1 TRBD1 TRBV12-5 TGTGCTAGTGGTTTGATAGTAAGGACAGGAAGGATGAACACTGAAGCTTTCTTT CASGLIVRTGRMNTEAFF
medium-sized TRBJ2-5 NA TRBV7-2 TGTGCCAGCAGCCTCGGGCGAAACAGGGCAACAGAGACCCAGTACTTC CASSLGRNRATETQYF
NA TRBJ2-7 TRBD2 TRBV4-1 TGTGCCAGCAGCCAAGATGGACTAGCGGGAGCTCGATACGAGCAGTACTTC CASSQDGLAGARYEQYF
many TRBJ2-2 NA TRBV7-9 TGTGCCACCGACCCACGGAGATCGGACACCGGGGAGCTGTTTTTT CATDPRRSDTGELFF
medium-sized TRBJ2-1 TRBD2 TRBV7-2 TGTGCCAGCAGCTTAAAGCCTAGCGGTACTCACGAGCAGTTCTTC CASSLKPSGTHEQFF
medium-sized TRBJ1-1 NA TRBV7-2 TGTGCCAGCAGCCTTCCGAGGGATTCCTTGGACACTGAAGCTTTCTTT CASSLPRDSLDTEAFF
few TRBJ2-2 NA TRBV7-2 TGTGCCAGCAGCTTTCAAGGTGCGGGACAGCGATCCACCGGGGAGCTGTTTTTT CASSFQGAGQRSTGELFF
NA TRBJ2-1 NA TRBV24-1 TGTGCCACCAGTGAAGTCGGTGGGGGCGAGCAGTTCTTC CATSEVGGGEQFF